Detailed here is one T cell receptor (beta chain). Its target is not known. The data belong to a study of a mutant IDH1 vaccine in newly diagnosed glioma. In the study overall: Investigators started vaccination 4-6 weeks after radiotherapy alone, or with temozolomide cycles. Treated patients had a mean age of about 40 years and a roughly 60% male, 37.5% female split.

Time point defined: week 47, end of study. Every vaccine dose comprised 300 ug of mutant IDH1 20-mer peptide plus topical imiquimod. Patients, over weeks 1, 3, 5, 7, 11, 15, 19 and 23, received a total of eight vaccinations. Profiling relied on immunoSEQ multiplex PCR, and the TCRdb table lists in-frame clones only, not all of them. Of some 60,000 clones listed, roughly four fifths are singletons. The CDR3 spans 12 residues. CDR1 SGHTS and CDR2 YDEGEE come from the germline V gene. Trimming cost V 3 bases and J 3 bases, with 7 bases left between them. The TCR sequence derives from a woman between 50 and 59 years old with glioma. Sequences were derived from PBMCs, sampled from a glioma patient whose treatment included an IDH1 peptide vaccine. J is TRBJ2-7 and V is TRBV5-8; possibly TRBD1 or TRBD2 for D (5 bases each). CDR3 coding DNA: TGTGCCAGCAGCTGGGGGTACTACGAGCAGTACTTC. Its protein product is CASSWGYYEQYF.